A single sample gave rise to the 14 T cell receptor beta chains below, sequenced in a study of blood T cell repertoires in COVID-19. The table came from immunoSEQ multiplex PCR; TCRdb's copy has only in-frame clones and leaves some out. The sample includes some 280,000 clones, approximately 88% seen only once; the top ten take approximately 0.85%. The sequenced sample consisted of peripheral blood. All receptors come from a woman in her forties who had recovered from COVID-19.

The chain is built from TRBV3-1 (or the pseudogene TRBV3-2) and TRBJ2-2; 9 nucleotides match TRBD2. Germline V gene sequence: CDR1 LGHDT, CDR2 YNNKEL (reference sequence). CDR3 length equals 16 residues. The ends lost 4 bases at V and 5 bases at J; junction bases unmatched: 8. CDR3 bases: TGTGCCAGCAGCCTTAGGCTAGCGGGAAAAACCGGGGAGCTGTTTTTT. As protein: CASSLRLAGKTGELFF.

This chain uses TRBV27 with TRBJ2-5; weak D call: TRBD1 (6 bases). Germline lookup yields CDR1 MNHEY and CDR2 SMNVEV (reference sequence). The CDR3 length is 12 residues. Trimming left V 6 bases short and J 7 bases short, with 12 bases between. CDR3 region: CASSHRVGTQYF. CDR3 nucleotides: TGTGCCAGCAGCCACAGGGTTGGGACCCAGTACTTC.

V usage is TRBV6-5 and J usage is TRBJ2-4; TRBD2 matches at 8 bases. Per germline, CDR1 MNHEY and CDR2 SVGAGI. The CDR3 has 14 residues. Trimming at V came to 7 bases and at J to 5 bases, leaving 7 bases not matched to a gene. Here the CDR3 DNA reads TGTGCCAGCAATCCAGCGGGAGTGGAAAACATTCAGTACTTC. This translates into CASNPAGVENIQYF.

V is TRBV11-3 and J is TRBJ2-3, with 9 positions matching TRBD1. J was trimmed by 5 bases and V by 5 bases; bases with no gene match: 5. This CDR3 has 14 amino acids. Germline V lookup: CDR1 SGHNT, CDR2 YENEEA. CDR3 nucleotide sequence: TGTGCCAGCAGCAGACAGACAGGGGGAGATACGCAGTATTTT. Translated, it gives CASSRQTGGDTQYF. Combining the CDR3 with reference TRBV11-3 and TRBJ2-3 gives the whole variable domain EAGVVQSPRYKIIEKKQPVAFWCNPISGHNTLYWYLQNLGQGPELLIRYENEEAVDDSQLPKDRFSAERLKGVDSTLKIQPAELGDSAVYLCASSRQTGGDTQYFGPGTRLTVL.

Concerning this clone: The junction and the germline gene differ at one end; a read error may be behind it. The chain employs TRBV28 and TRBJ1-1, with D possibly matching TRBD1 (5 bases). The CDR3 sequence is 12 residues long. The germline CDR1 and CDR2 sequences are MDHEN and SYDVKM. The CDR3 DNA follows: TGTGCCAGCACAGGGTTGAACAGTGAAGCTTTCTTT. It is translated as CASTGLNSEAFF.

The gene calls are TRBV10-3 and TRBJ2-1; TRBD2 aligns across 9 bases. CDR3 size: 15 residues. J was trimmed by 7 bases and V by 6 bases; bases with no gene match: 10. Germline values: CDR1 ENHRY, CDR2 SYGVKD. Written as DNA, the CDR3 is TGTGCCATCAGCCATCTAGCGGGAAATTTTAATGAGCAGTTCTTC. This translates into CAISHLAGNFNEQFF.

V usage is TRBV4-1 and J usage is TRBJ2-1, with D unclear. The germline gives CDR1 MGHRA, CDR2 YSYEKL. With 0 bases removed from V and 4 bases from J, the gap between germline ends came to 4 bases. The CDR3 contains 13 residues. The chain's CDR3 is CASSQDLYNEQFF. Written as DNA, the CDR3 is TGCGCCAGCAGCCAAGATCTTTACAATGAGCAGTTCTTC.

The V and J genes are TRBV30 and TRBJ2-7; TRBD1 matches 7 bases. From germline, CDR1 is GTSNPN and CDR2 SVGIG (reference sequence). This CDR3 spans 15 amino acids. V trimming: 0 bases; J trimming: 1 base; junction bases outside the gene matches: 6. The CDR3 here is CAWSVGDSSSYEQYF. For the CDR3, the DNA is TGTGCCTGGAGTGTAGGGGACAGTTCATCCTACGAGCAGTACTTC.

The rearrangement links TRBV2 to TRBJ2-3, with D possibly being TRBD1 (6 bases). Per germline, CDR1 SNHLY and CDR2 FYNNEI. V lost 4 bases, J lost 2 bases, and 10 bases lay in between. The CDR3 is made up of 14 amino acids. The chain's CDR3 is CASSAQGYTDTQYF. The DNA of the CDR3 is TGTGCCAGCAGTGCTCAGGGGTACACAGATACGCAGTATTTT.

The chain is built from TRBV19 and TRBJ1-6; 10 nucleotides align to TRBD1. The CDR3 is made up of 15 amino acids. V was clipped by 7 bases and J by 6 bases; unmatched bases: 6. Germline V gene lookup returns CDR1 LNHDA and CDR2 SQIVND (reference sequence). The CDR3 DNA sequence: TGTGCCAGTAAGGGACAGGGGATCGGTAATTCACCCCTCCACTTT. The encoded protein is CASKGQGIGNSPLHF.

To note about this clone: Germline and junction disagree at one end, which may indicate a read error. J is TRBJ1-1 and V is TRBV18; 8 nucleotides match TRBD1. The germline V gene has CDR1 KGHSH and CDR2 LQKENI. This CDR3 is built from 15 residues. The DNA of the CDR3 is TGTGCCAGCTCTCCACCGACAGGGGTGAACACTGAAGCTTTCTTT. Translating it yields CASSPPTGVNTEAFF.

The chain joins TRBV9 to TRBJ1-5; the D gene is possibly TRBD1 (6 bases). The germline V gene has CDR1 SGDLS and CDR2 YYNGEE. The V gene lost 2 bases and the J gene lost 3 bases, with 12 bases spanning the gap. This CDR3 has 15 amino acids. CDR3: CASSVQGLANQPQHF. CDR3 DNA: TGTGCCAGCAGCGTCCAGGGGTTGGCCAATCAGCCCCAGCATTTT.

V usage is TRBV11-3 and J usage is TRBJ1-1; D is unclear. The V end lost 2 bases, the J end lost 2 bases, and 12 bases lay between the germline ends. Germline assignment: CDR1 SGHNT and CDR2 YENEEA. The CDR3 contains 15 residues. CDR3 in DNA: TGTGCCAGCAGCTTAAATGGAGGGAGCAACACTGAAGCTTTCTTT. It codes for CASSLNGGSNTEAFF.

The chain links TRBV5-1 to TRBJ2-3; perhaps TRBD2 as D (6 bases). The CDR3 is 15 residues long. Germline CDR1 is SGHRS and CDR2 is YFSETQ. V lost 3 bases, J lost 6 bases, and 17 bases lay in between. The CDR3 nucleotides are TGCGCCAGCAGCTCTGAACTGGTCGGGGGTGATACGCAGTATTTT. Encoded protein: CASSSELVGGDTQYF. Variable domain in full (rest from reference TRBV5-1 and TRBJ2-3): KAGVTQTPRYLIKTRGQQVTLSCSPISGHRSVSWYQQTPGQGLQFLFEYFSETQRNKGNFPGRFSGRQFSNSRSEMNVSTLELGDSALYLCASSSELVGGDTQYFGPGTRLTVL.